These T cell receptor beta chains were read from a single sample in a study of blood T cell repertoires in COVID-19. Produced via immunoSEQ multiplex PCR; TCRdb's table is partial and in-frame only. The sample includes about 200,000 clones, approximately 80% of them seen just once. The source material was peripheral blood. Receptor source: a human donor in a cohort sampled during active COVID-19. Each CDR3 is given with its conserved first and last residue. Fields, in order: CDR3 protein, V gene, J gene.

CASSQSGSWADTQYF	TRBV27	TRBJ2-3
CASRERSTGTRAKNIQYF	TRBV6-1	TRBJ2-4
CASSVTSGRGYEQYF	TRBV5-1	TRBJ2-7
CASSLAKGAGELFF	TRBV11-2	TRBJ2-2
CASSPWRGQNIQYF	TRBV11-2	TRBJ2-4
CASSPWDKGGNEQFF	TRBV18	TRBJ2-1
CARTRTANTEAFF	TRBV30	TRBJ1-1
CASSSFSGRTNNEQFF	TRBV11-2	TRBJ2-1
CASSLFDNDNEQFF	TRBV27	TRBJ2-1
CAIRNLGGPKDTQYF	TRBV10-3	TRBJ2-3
CASSQVRTGDSTGELFF	TRBV4-2	TRBJ2-2
CASRDRGLRTEAFF	TRBV6-5	TRBJ1-1
CASSLSRVDGYTF	TRBV12-3/TRBV12-4	TRBJ1-2
CASSYSYNQPQHF	TRBV28	TRBJ1-5
CATSPSWSGNQPQHF	TRBV15	TRBJ1-5
CASSLFSSGTGYSPLHF	TRBV7-8	TRBJ1-6
CASSVAGGTYEQYF	TRBV6-2/TRBV6-3	TRBJ2-7
CASSGGRGTGELFF	TRBV10-2	TRBJ2-2
CASSLAYSRSGRANEQFF	TRBV5-8	TRBJ2-1
CASSEQGAGANEKLFF	TRBV18	TRBJ1-4
CASSLKWQGRNIQYF	TRBV27	TRBJ2-4
CASSSPRTSGSYGEQFF	TRBV28	TRBJ2-1
CASRKGGARETQYF	TRBV2	TRBJ2-5
CATSRGQVGGEQYF	TRBV15	TRBJ2-7
CASSPGTGPYEQYF	TRBV7-9	TRBJ2-7
CASSLGGSGANVLTF	TRBV6-5	TRBJ2-6
CASSLDSLIYNEQFF	TRBV5-1	TRBJ2-1
CASSLSSSGRIYNEQFF	TRBV28	TRBJ2-1
CASSYSGTDYGYTF	TRBV6-6	TRBJ1-2
CASSFRTYNEQFF	TRBV27	TRBJ2-1
CATSDLPTGGETEAFF	TRBV24-1	TRBJ1-1
CASSELQVQETQYF	TRBV2	TRBJ2-5
CASSPGRDSVNHQPQHF	TRBV19	TRBJ1-5
CASSPTGLAGGVEQFF	TRBV7-9	TRBJ2-1
CASSLIRGEGGNEKLFF	TRBV28	TRBJ1-4
CASSSLAGGETQYF	TRBV19	TRBJ2-5
CASSERLSGLAGAGEQYF	TRBV10-2	TRBJ2-7
CASSGLAGGPRTGELFF	TRBV28	TRBJ2-2
CASSLEGSGTYNEQFF	TRBV5-1	TRBJ2-1
CAISESQGRQPQHF	TRBV10-3	TRBJ1-5
CASSGGTAENLAFF	TRBV4-1	TRBJ1-1
CASRGTSGTPREQYF	TRBV6-5	TRBJ2-7
CASSLLIGTVNTEAFF	TRBV5-6	TRBJ1-1
CASSQEGSPYTNSPLHF	TRBV4-1	TRBJ1-6
CASSYSPASDEQFF	TRBV6-5	TRBJ2-1
CASTPRRASGRNEQFF	TRBV27	TRBJ2-1
CASGDRGSSETQYF	TRBV6-5	TRBJ2-5
CASSGSGGTGFEKLFF	TRBV6-1	TRBJ1-4
CASSPGTASYEQYF	TRBV6-1	TRBJ2-7
CASSLLPRSRGKINEQFF	TRBV5-1	TRBJ2-1
CASRSRGAPEQYF	TRBV6-5	TRBJ2-7
CAWSFERELYEQYF	TRBV30	TRBJ2-7